This is a list of T cell receptor beta chains from one sample in a study of T cell responses to AZD1222 COVID-19 vaccine. Repertoires were generated with immunoSEQ multiplex PCR, while TCRdb's copy carries only in-frame clones and drops some. This sample has 120,000 to 150,000 clones, with 92% found just once. This specimen consisted of peripheral blood, obtained 28 days after the second AZD1222 dose. These receptors came from an adult who received the AZD1222 COVID-19 vaccine. The CDR3 runs from the conserved cysteine through the conserved F or W. Fields, in order: clone size, J gene, D gene, V gene, CDR3 DNA, CDR3 protein. D genes are given only for firm matches. Only part of the rows carry a size: once, few, many, or a class if the clone is expanded.

. TRBJ2-1 . TRBV18 TGTGCCAGCTCACCACCCCGGCCGACTGGCTCCTACAATGAGCAGTTCTTC CASSPPRPTGSYNEQFF
once TRBJ2-7 . TRBV4-1 TGCGCCAGCAGCCAAGATTTCGGCAGGATTACTTTC CASSQDFGRITF
. TRBJ1-2 . TRBV7-8 TGTGCCAGCAGCTTAGGCGTCAGGGTCTTCTATGGCTACACCTTC CASSLGVRVFYGYTF
. TRBJ1-5 . TRBV3-1/TRBV3-2 TGTGCCAGCAGCCATGGGGGAAGCAATCAGCCCCAGCATTTT CASSHGGSNQPQHF
. TRBJ2-1 . TRBV6-2/TRBV6-3 TGTGCCAGCAGTTACGCCTCAGTCGAGAATGAGCAGTTCTTC CASSYASVENEQFF
. TRBJ2-7 . TRBV7-9 TGTGCCAGCAGCTTAGGGAAGCTAGAGCAGTACTTC CASSLGKLEQYF
once TRBJ2-7 . TRBV9 TGTGCCAGCAGCAAAGAGGGATCTCTCTACGAGCAGTACTTC CASSKEGSLYEQYF
. TRBJ1-6 TRBD1 TRBV9 TGTGCCAGCAGCCTGGGACAGGATAATTCACCCCTCCACTTT CASSLGQDNSPLHF
. TRBJ2-1 . TRBV9 TGTGCCAGCAGCCAAACTAGTGGGTCCTACAATGAGCAGTTCTTC CASSQTSGSYNEQFF
. TRBJ1-1 . TRBV7-6 TGTGCCACAGGGGTAGGAACTGAAGCTTTCTTT CATGVGTEAFF
. TRBJ1-5 TRBD1 TRBV5-6 TGTGCCAGCAGCACGACGGGCACAGGGGACCAGCCCCAGCATTTT CASSTTGTGDQPQHF
. TRBJ1-5 . TRBV6-2/TRBV6-3 TGTGCCAGCAGTACCCAGGGACTGATAAATCAGCCCCAGCATTTT CASSTQGLINQPQHF
. TRBJ1-3 . TRBV7-9 TGTGCCAGCAGCTTAGAGGGGAACGGAAACACCATATATTTT CASSLEGNGNTIYF
. TRBJ1-1 . TRBV25-1 TGTGCCAGCAGTGAAGTGGGGGACACTGAAGCTTTCTTT CASSEVGDTEAFF
. TRBJ2-3 TRBD1 TRBV7-2 TGTGCCAGCAGTAAGGGACAGAGCACAGATACGCAGTATTTT CASSKGQSTDTQYF
few TRBJ2-5 . TRBV3-1/TRBV3-2 TGTGCCAGCAGCCAAGGGGGCGGCCAAGAGACCCAGTACTTC CASSQGGGQETQYF
. TRBJ2-5 . TRBV19 TGTGCCAGTAGTATCATGTTAGTCGGGAGAGGAGAGACCCAGTACTTC CASSIMLVGRGETQYF
. TRBJ2-7 . TRBV28 TGTGCCAGCAGGCGACAGGGTAGCGGCGGCGAGCAGTACTTC CASRRQGSGGEQYF
. TRBJ1-1 . TRBV7-3 TGTGCCAGCAGCTTTAAGGGCGAGAACACTGAAGCTTTCTTT CASSFKGENTEAFF
. TRBJ1-5 . TRBV2 TGTGCCAGCAGTGAAGATGTGCCTAATAAAGAGGGACAGCCCCAGCATTTT CASSEDVPNKEGQPQHF
. TRBJ1-5 . TRBV9 TGTGCCAGCAGCAGAGGGGGGTCGGCTGGCAATCAGCCCCAGCATTTT CASSRGGSAGNQPQHF
. TRBJ2-7 . TRBV7-9 TGTGCCAGCAGCTACAGGGCCGGGGACTACGAGCAGTACTTC CASSYRAGDYEQYF
once TRBJ1-3 . TRBV7-9 TGTGCCAGCGTCCACAGCTCTGGAAACACCATATATTTT CASVHSSGNTIYF
once TRBJ2-7 . TRBV5-1 TGCGCCAGCAGCTTGGGAGGAACCTCAAACGGTTACGAGCAGTACTTC CASSLGGTSNGYEQYF
. TRBJ1-1 . TRBV18 TGTGCCAGCTCCCATGGCGGACAGGAAGCTTTCTTT CASSHGGQEAFF
. TRBJ2-7 . TRBV27 TGTGCCAGCAGTTTAGGGACTCGGTTATACGAGCAGTACTTC CASSLGTRLYEQYF
. TRBJ1-2 . TRBV7-9 TGTGCCAGCAGCTTTGGGGAGAGCCCCTATGGCTACACCTTC CASSFGESPYGYTF
. TRBJ1-1 TRBD1 TRBV9 TGTGCCAGCAGCCCTGACCAGTTCCCGGGACAGGGTTGGACTGAAGCTTTCTTT CASSPDQFPGQGWTEAFF
. TRBJ2-1 . TRBV6-2/TRBV6-3 TGTGCCAGCAGCCTGACAAGGTCGGGGGTCGATGAGCAGTTCTTC CASSLTRSGVDEQFF
. TRBJ2-1 . TRBV12-3/TRBV12-4 TGTGCCAGCAGTTTAGTACTTCACAATGAGCAGTTCTTC CASSLVLHNEQFF
once TRBJ2-7 . TRBV7-3 TGTGCCAGCAGCTTAAACCCGGCCGATAGCTCCTACGAGCAGTACTTC CASSLNPADSSYEQYF
. TRBJ1-2 TRBD1 TRBV19 TGTGCCAGTAGTGCCTCGACAGGGGTTGGCGGCTACACCTTC CASSASTGVGGYTF
. TRBJ2-7 TRBD1 TRBV12-3/TRBV12-4 TGTGCCAGCACCGAGACAGGGACCTACGAGCAGTACTTC CASTETGTYEQYF